The 21 T cell receptor beta chains presented below share a single source sample, sequenced in a study of blood T cell repertoires in COVID-19. Sequencing used immunoSEQ multiplex PCR; TCRdb keeps in-frame clones, though not all of them. Among about 52,000 clones, around 82% were seen once, and the ten largest hold over 20%. Source material: peripheral blood. The receptors stem from a woman of 80 years or more with COVID-19, enrolled during active disease.

The chain links TRBV6-2 or TRBV6-3 to TRBJ1-5; 8 bases align to TRBD1. This CDR3 region has 14 residues. Per germline, CDR1 MNHEY and CDR2 SVGEGT. The V gene end was trimmed by 4 bases and the J gene end by 5 bases; junction bases not matched to a gene: 4. CDR3 DNA: TGTGCCAGCAGTTTCCAGGGGGCTTATCAGCCCCAGCATTTT. It translates to CASSFQGAYQPQHF.

The chain has TRBV6-5 and TRBJ1-4, with 9 bases fitting TRBD1. With V trimmed by 5 bases and J by 3 bases, 1 base remained unmatched. This CDR3 contains 14 residues. Germline values: CDR1 MNHEY, CDR2 SVGAGI. CDR3 nucleotide sequence: TGTGCCAGCAGTCGACAGGGGGCTAATGAAAAACTGTTTTTT. This encodes CASSRQGANEKLFF.

The chain combines TRBV19 with TRBJ2-1, with 8 bases that match TRBD2. The germline CDR1 and CDR2 sequences are LNHDA and SQIVND (reference sequence). The V segment lost 6 bases and the J segment 8 bases; nucleotides outside the gene matches: 12. The CDR3 contains 15 residues. The CDR3 region is CASSTYSGTPHEQFF. The CDR3 nucleotides read TGTGCCAGTAGCACTTATAGCGGGACCCCCCATGAGCAGTTCTTC.

This chain joins TRBV3-1 (or the pseudogene TRBV3-2) and TRBJ2-3; 7 bases are shared with TRBD2. Unmatched junction bases numbered 3, after V lost 0 bases and J lost 0 bases. Germline V gives CDR1 LGHDT, CDR2 YNNKEL (reference sequence). This CDR3 spans 16 amino acids. CDR3: CASSQEAGFSTDTQYF. The CDR3 DNA is TGTGCCAGCAGCCAAGAAGCGGGATTTAGCACAGATACGCAGTATTTT.

In this sample, this clone turned up once. J is TRBJ2-7 and V is TRBV10-3; 9 bases map to TRBD1. Germline V lookup: CDR1 ENHRY, CDR2 SYGVKD. Trimming cost V 0 bases and J 2 bases; bases outside gene matches: 2. This CDR3 has 15 residues. This CDR3 reads CAISESGTGPYEQYF. In DNA, the CDR3 is TGTGCCATCAGTGAGTCGGGGACAGGGCCCTACGAGCAGTACTTC.

The rearrangement links TRBV18 to TRBJ2-3, with D unclear. The CDR3 is 16 residues long. CDR1 KGHSH and CDR2 LQKENI come from the germline V gene. With 0 bases removed from V and 0 bases from J, the gap between germline ends came to 10 bases. CDR3 sequence (DNA): TGTGCCAGCTCACCACCCTTGGGCCCGAGCACAGATACGCAGTATTTT. Residues: CASSPPLGPSTDTQYF.

The chain employs TRBV18 and TRBJ2-5; the match to TRBD1 covers 11 bases. The V and J ends lost 3 bases and 5 bases, in that order; junction bases with no gene match: 5. Germline-derived CDR1 and CDR2 are KGHSH and LQKENI. The CDR3 totals 15 residues. This CDR3 reads CASSPQDRGRETQYF. The CDR3 nucleotides are TGTGCCAGCTCACCCCAGGACAGGGGGCGTGAGACCCAGTACTTC. Complete variable domain (other parts from reference TRBV18 and TRBJ2-5): NAGVMQNPRHLVRRRGQEARLRCSPMKGHSHVYWYRQLPEEGLKFMVYLQKENIIDESGMPKERFSAEFPKEGPSILRIQQVVRGDSAAYFCASSPQDRGRETQYFGPGTRLLVL.

V usage is TRBV9 and J usage is TRBJ1-1; possible D gene TRBD1, 5 bases. This CDR3 is 15 amino acids long. V lost 0 bases, J lost 4 bases, and 13 bases lay in between. The germline CDR1 and CDR2 sequences are SGDLS and YYNGEE. Here the CDR3 reads CASSVGGGPGTEAFF. In DNA form, the CDR3 reads TGTGCCAGCAGCGTAGGCGGGGGACCGGGCACTGAAGCTTTCTTT. Full variable domain (missing parts from reference TRBV9 and TRBJ1-1): DSGVTQTPKHLITATGQRVTLRCSPRSGDLSVYWYQQSLDQGLQFLIQYYNGEERAKGNILERFSAQQFPDLHSELNLSSLELGDSALYFCASSVGGGPGTEAFFGQGTRLTVV.

This clone has just a few counts. The J gene is TRBJ2-2, the V gene TRBV6-6; D is undetermined. The V gene's germline CDR1 is MNHNY and CDR2 SVGAGI (reference sequence). The CDR3 totals 12 residues. Between the trimmed V and J ends, which lost 7 bases and 5 bases, there was a span of 8 bases. The CDR3 DNA reads TGTGCCAGCACAACACATACCGGGGAGCTGTTTTTT. It yields the protein CASTTHTGELFF.

The chain employs TRBV7-3 and TRBJ2-7; 10 bases agree with TRBD1. The CDR3 totals 13 residues. Germline V gene data show CDR1 as SGHTA and CDR2 as FQGTGA. J lost 5 bases, V lost 5 bases, and 3 bases had no gene match. The CDR3 sequence: CASSTGTGDEQYF. In DNA, the CDR3 is TGTGCCAGCAGCACCGGGACAGGGGACGAGCAGTACTTC.

This clone has more than one count but fewer than ten. V usage is TRBV18 and J usage is TRBJ2-3; weak D call: TRBD2 (5 bases). CDR1 KGHSH and CDR2 LQKENI come from the germline V gene. The CDR3 consists of 15 residues. Deletions cut 2 bases from V and 2 bases from J, with 11 bases between. CDR3 nucleotides: TGTGCCAGCTCACCATCTCCGGGAATCACAGATACGCAGTATTTT. Amino acid sequence: CASSPSPGITDTQYF. The complete variable domain, with remaining parts taken from reference TRBV18 and TRBJ2-3, reads NAGVMQNPRHLVRRRGQEARLRCSPMKGHSHVYWYRQLPEEGLKFMVYLQKENIIDESGMPKERFSAEFPKEGPSILRIQQVVRGDSAAYFCASSPSPGITDTQYFGPGTRLTVL.

The CDR3 spells CASSSRQGDGYTF. In DNA form, the CDR3 reads TGTGCCAGCAGCTCCCGACAGGGGGATGGCTACACCTTC. The genes are TRBV5-5 and TRBJ1-2; TRBD1 matches at 9 bases. Trimming took 3 bases from V and 6 from J; bases not matched to a gene: 3. The CDR3 spans 13 residues. Germline CDR1 reads SGHKS; CDR2 reads YYEKEE (reference sequence).

J is TRBJ1-1 and V is TRBV25-1; 7 bases align to TRBD1. The V and J ends lost 10 bases and 5 bases, in that order; junction bases with no gene match: 4. This CDR3 has 11 residues. CDR1 is MGHDK, CDR2 SYGVNS, per germline. In nucleotides, the CDR3 is TGTGCCACCATCAGGGGGACTGAAGCTTTCTTT. Amino acid sequence: CATIRGTEAFF.

This chain joins TRBV29-1 and TRBJ1-2; 8 nucleotides line up with TRBD1. Unmatched junction bases numbered 18, after V lost 4 bases and J lost 2 bases. The CDR3 runs 18 residues. The V gene's germline CDR1 is SQVTM and CDR2 ANQGSEA. As DNA, the CDR3 is TGCAGCGTTGTAAGTTTCCAGGGGGCCCGTGAAATAAACTATGGCTACACCTTC. Encoded protein: CSVVSFQGAREINYGYTF.

The chain employs TRBV5-5 and TRBJ2-7; TRBD2 aligns across 8 bases. The J segment lost 2 bases and the V segment lost 1 base, leaving 2 bases of the junction unmatched. The CDR3 consists of 14 residues. Germline V gene sequence: CDR1 SGHKS, CDR2 YYEKEE (reference sequence). CDR3 coding DNA: TGTGCCAGCAGCTTGACTAGCGGTACCTACGAGCAGTACTTC. Its protein product is CASSLTSGTYEQYF.

This sequence joins TRBV27 and TRBJ1-2, with 8 bases identical to TRBD1. Losses at the gene ends were 7 bases for V and 4 bases for J; bases not matched to a gene: 11. Looked up from germline, CDR1 is MNHEY and CDR2 is SMNVEV (reference sequence). The CDR3 is 15 residues long. CDR3 nucleotides: TGTGCCAGCACCGCGAGGACAGGGTCCGTCTATGGCTACACCTTC. Protein sequence: CASTARTGSVYGYTF.

The V call is TRBV28, the J call TRBJ1-1; no clear D. CDR3 length: 15 residues. Germline V lookup: CDR1 MDHEN, CDR2 SYDVKM. Trimming stripped 4 bases from V and 2 bases from J, with 14 bases between. CDR3 in DNA: TGTGCCAGCAGTTCCCCCCGCCGGGGAAACACTGAAGCTTTCTTT. Amino acids: CASSSPRRGNTEAFF.

This rearrangement joins TRBV11-2 to TRBJ2-7; TRBD2 might be the D (7 bases). The CDR3 is 13 amino acids. Trimming pared 5 bases from V and 2 bases from J, leaving 10 bases between. Germline V gene lookup returns CDR1 SGHAT and CDR2 FQNNGV. The chain's CDR3 is CASSKGGAYEQYF. The CDR3 nucleotides read TGTGCCAGCAGCAAGGGGGGGGCCTACGAGCAGTACTTC.

The chain joins TRBV27 to TRBJ2-7, with D possibly being TRBD2 (6 bases). The CDR3 length is 14 residues. Germline V lookup: CDR1 MNHEY, CDR2 SMNVEV (reference sequence). Between the trimmed V and J ends, which lost 6 bases and 2 bases, there was a span of 14 bases. The CDR3 loop reads CASSLDYFTYEQYF. As DNA, the CDR3 is TGTGCCAGCAGCTTGGACTACTTTACCTACGAGCAGTACTTC.

The CDR3 protein is CAWGTGTSGSGELFF. Here the CDR3 DNA reads TGTGCCTGGGGGACCGGGACTAGCGGGAGCGGGGAGCTGTTTTTT. This chain uses TRBV30 with TRBJ2-2, with 14 bases fitting TRBD2. V gave up 5 bases and J gave up 7 bases; unmatched junction bases: 6. This CDR3 has 15 amino acids. From germline, CDR1 is GTSNPN and CDR2 SVGIG (reference sequence). The variable domain in full, with the rest retrieved from reference TRBV30 and TRBJ2-2, is SQTIHQWPATLVQPVGSPLSLECTVEGTSNPNLYWYRQAAGRGLQLLFYSVGIGQISSEVPQNLSASRPQDRQFILSSKKLLLSDSGFYLCAWGTGTSGSGELFFGEGSRLTVL.

The CDR3 spells CSVGSGTGGGEQYF. The CDR3 DNA reads as TGCAGCGTTGGGTCCGGGACAGGGGGCGGCGAGCAGTACTTC. V is TRBV29-1 and J is TRBJ2-7, with 12 bases aligning to TRBD1. The V segment lost 4 bases and the J segment 6 bases; nucleotides outside the gene matches: 7. CDR1 and CDR2 from the germline V gene are SQVTM and ANQGSEA. CDR3 size: 14 residues.